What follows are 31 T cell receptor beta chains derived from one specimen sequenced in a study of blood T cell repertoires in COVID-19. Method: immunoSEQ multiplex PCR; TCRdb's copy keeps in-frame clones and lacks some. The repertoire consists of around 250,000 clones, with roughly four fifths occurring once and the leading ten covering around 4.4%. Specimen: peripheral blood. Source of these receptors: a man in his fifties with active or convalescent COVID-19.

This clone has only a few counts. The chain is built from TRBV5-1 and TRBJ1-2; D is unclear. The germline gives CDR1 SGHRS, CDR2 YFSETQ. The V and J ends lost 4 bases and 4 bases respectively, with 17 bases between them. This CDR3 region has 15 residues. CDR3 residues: CASSRSETTVYGYTF. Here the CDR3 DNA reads TGCGCCAGCAGCCGGTCCGAAACCACAGTCTATGGCTACACCTTC.

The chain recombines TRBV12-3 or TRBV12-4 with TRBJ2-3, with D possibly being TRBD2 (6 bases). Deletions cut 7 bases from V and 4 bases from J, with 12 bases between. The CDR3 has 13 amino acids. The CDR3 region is CASTLGGPDTQYF. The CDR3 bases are TGTGCCAGCACCCTCGGGGGTCCAGATACGCAGTATTTT.

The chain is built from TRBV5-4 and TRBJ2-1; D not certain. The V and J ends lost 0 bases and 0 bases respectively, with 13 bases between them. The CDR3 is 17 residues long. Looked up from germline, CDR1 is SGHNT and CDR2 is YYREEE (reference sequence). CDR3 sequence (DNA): TGTGCCAGCAGCTTGGGACTTTCGGCGCGCTCCTACAATGAGCAGTTCTTC. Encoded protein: CASSLGLSARSYNEQFF.

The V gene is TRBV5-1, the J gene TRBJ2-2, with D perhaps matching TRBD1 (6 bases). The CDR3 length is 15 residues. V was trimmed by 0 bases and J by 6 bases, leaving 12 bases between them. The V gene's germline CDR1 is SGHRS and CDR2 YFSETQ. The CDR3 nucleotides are TGCGCCAGCAGCTTGGCAGGGGAGAGTTCCGGGGAGCTGTTTTTT. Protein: CASSLAGESSGELFF.

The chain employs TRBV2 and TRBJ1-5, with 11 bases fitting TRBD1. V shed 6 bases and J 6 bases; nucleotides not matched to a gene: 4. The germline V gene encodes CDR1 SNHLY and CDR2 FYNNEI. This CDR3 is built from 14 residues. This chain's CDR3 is CASSGTGGIQPQHF. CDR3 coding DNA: TGTGCCAGCAGCGGGACAGGGGGAATTCAGCCCCAGCATTTT. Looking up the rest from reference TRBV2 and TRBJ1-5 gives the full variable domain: EPEVTQTPSHQVTQMGQEVILRCVPISNHLYFYWYRQILGQKVEFLVSFYNNEISEKSEIFDDQFSVERPDGSNFTLKIRSTKLEDSAMYFCASSGTGGIQPQHFGDGTRLSIL.

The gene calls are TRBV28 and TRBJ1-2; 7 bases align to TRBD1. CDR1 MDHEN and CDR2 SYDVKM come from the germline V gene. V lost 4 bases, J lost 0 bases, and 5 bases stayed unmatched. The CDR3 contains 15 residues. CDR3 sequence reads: CASSSRTGANYGYTF. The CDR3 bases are TGTGCCAGCAGTTCGAGGACAGGAGCTAACTATGGCTACACCTTC.

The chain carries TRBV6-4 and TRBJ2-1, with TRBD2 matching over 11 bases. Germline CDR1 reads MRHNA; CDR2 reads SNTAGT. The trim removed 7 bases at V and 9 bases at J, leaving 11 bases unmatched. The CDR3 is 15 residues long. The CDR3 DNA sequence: TGTGCCAGCACCGCGGGTAGCGGGGGGGCCGGTGAGCAGTTCTTC. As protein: CASTAGSGGAGEQFF.

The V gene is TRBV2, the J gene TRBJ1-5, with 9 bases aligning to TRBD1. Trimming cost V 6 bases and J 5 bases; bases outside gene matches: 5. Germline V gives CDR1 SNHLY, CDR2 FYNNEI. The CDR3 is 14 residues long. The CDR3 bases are TGTGCCAGCAGGTATCGGACAGGGGATCAGCCCCAGCATTTT. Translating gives CASRYRTGDQPQHF.

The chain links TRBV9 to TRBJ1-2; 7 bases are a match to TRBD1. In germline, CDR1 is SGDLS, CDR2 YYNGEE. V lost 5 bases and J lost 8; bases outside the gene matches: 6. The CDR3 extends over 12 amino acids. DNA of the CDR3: TGTGCCAGCAGGAGCAGGGGGGTCGGCTACACCTTC. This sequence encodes CASRSRGVGYTF.

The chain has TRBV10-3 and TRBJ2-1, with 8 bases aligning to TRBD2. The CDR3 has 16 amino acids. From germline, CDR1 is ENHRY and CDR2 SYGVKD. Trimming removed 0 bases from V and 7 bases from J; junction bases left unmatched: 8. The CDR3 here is CAISESTGTSHNEQFF. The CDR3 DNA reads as TGTGCCATCAGTGAGTCAACCGGGACTAGTCATAATGAGCAGTTCTTC.

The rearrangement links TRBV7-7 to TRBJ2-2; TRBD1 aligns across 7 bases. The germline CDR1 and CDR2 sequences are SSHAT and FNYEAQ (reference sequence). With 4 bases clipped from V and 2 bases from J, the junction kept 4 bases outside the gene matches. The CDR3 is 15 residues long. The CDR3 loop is CASSSTGLNTGELFF. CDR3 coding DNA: TGTGCCAGCAGCTCGACAGGGCTCAACACCGGGGAGCTGTTTTTT.

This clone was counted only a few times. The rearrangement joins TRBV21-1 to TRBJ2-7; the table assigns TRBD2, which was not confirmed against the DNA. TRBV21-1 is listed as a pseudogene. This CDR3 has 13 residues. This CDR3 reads CASSKLPGFKQYF. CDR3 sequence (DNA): TGTGCCAGCAGCAAACTCCCGGGGTTCAAGCAGTACTTC.

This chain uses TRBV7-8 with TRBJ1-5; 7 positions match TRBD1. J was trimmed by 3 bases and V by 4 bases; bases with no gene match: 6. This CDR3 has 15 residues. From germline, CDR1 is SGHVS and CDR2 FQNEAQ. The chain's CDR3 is CASSSGTEFNQPQHF. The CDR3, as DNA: TGTGCCAGCAGCTCAGGGACAGAATTCAATCAGCCCCAGCATTTT. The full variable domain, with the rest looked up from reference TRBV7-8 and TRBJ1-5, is GAGVSQSPRYKVAKRGQDVALRCDPISGHVSLFWYQQALGQGPEFLTYFQNEAQLDKSGLPSDRFFAERPEGSVSTLKIQRTQQEDSAVYLCASSSGTEFNQPQHFGDGTRLSIL.

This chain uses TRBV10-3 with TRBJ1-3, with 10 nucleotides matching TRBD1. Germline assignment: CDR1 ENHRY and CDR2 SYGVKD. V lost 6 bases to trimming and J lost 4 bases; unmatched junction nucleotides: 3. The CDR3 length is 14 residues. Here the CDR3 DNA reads TGTGCCATCAGGACAGGGGGCTACGGAAACACCATATATTTT. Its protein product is CAIRTGGYGNTIYF.

The DNA for the CDR3 is TGTGCCAGCAGCCAAGGGACAGCTAATTCACCCCTCCACTTT. Residues: CASSQGTANSPLHF. V is TRBV5-4 and J is TRBJ1-6; 7 bases agree with TRBD1. The CDR3 covers 14 residues. Germline lookup yields CDR1 SGHNT and CDR2 YYREEE (reference sequence). J was trimmed by 6 bases and V by 4 bases; bases with no gene match: 4.

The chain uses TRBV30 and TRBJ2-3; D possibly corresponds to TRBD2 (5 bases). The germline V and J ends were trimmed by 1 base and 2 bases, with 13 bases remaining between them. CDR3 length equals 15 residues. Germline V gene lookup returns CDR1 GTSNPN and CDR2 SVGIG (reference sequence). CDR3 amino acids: CAWSARTLATDTQYF. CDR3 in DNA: TGTGCCTGGAGTGCCAGGACGCTAGCCACAGATACGCAGTATTTT.

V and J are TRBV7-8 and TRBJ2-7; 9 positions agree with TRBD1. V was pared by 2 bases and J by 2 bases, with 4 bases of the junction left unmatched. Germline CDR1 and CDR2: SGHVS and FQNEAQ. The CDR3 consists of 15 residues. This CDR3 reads CASSLTGTGPYEQYF. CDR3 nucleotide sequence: TGTGCCAGCAGCTTAACCGGGACAGGGCCCTACGAGCAGTACTTC.

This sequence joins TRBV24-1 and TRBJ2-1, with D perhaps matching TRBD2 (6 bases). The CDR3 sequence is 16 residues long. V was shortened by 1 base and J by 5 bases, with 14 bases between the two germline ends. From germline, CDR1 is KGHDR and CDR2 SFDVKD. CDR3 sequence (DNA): TGTGCCACCAGTGATTTAGGACTGCGCGGGGACAATGAGCAGTTCTTC. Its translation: CATSDLGLRGDNEQFF.

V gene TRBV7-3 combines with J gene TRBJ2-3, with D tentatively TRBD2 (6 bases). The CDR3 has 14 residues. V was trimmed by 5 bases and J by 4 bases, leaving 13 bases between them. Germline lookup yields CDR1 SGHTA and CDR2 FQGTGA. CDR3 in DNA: TGTGCCAGCAGCCCCGGGGGTACGGCAGATACGCAGTATTTT. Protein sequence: CASSPGGTADTQYF.

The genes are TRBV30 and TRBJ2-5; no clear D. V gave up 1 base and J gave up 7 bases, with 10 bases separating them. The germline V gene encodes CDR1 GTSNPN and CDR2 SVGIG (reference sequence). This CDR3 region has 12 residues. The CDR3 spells CAWSGQRGTQYF. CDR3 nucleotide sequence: TGTGCCTGGAGTGGGCAGCGAGGGACCCAGTACTTC.

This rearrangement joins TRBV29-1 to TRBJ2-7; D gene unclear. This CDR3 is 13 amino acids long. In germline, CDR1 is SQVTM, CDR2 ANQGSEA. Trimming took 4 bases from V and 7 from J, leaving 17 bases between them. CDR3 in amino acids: CSVATRPMAEQYF. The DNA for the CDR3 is TGCAGCGTTGCGACACGTCCGATGGCGGAGCAGTACTTC.

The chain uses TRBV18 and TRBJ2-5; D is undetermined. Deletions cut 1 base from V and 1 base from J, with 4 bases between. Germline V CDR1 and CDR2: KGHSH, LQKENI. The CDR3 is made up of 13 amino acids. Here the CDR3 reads CASSPHSQETQYF. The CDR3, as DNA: TGTGCCAGCTCACCACACAGCCAAGAGACCCAGTACTTC.

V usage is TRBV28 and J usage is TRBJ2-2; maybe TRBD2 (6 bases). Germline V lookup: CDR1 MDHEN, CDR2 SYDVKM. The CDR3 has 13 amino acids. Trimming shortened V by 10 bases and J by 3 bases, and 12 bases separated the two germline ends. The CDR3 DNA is TGTGCCATGTCCAGGGAGGACACCGGGGAGCTGTTTTTT. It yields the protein CAMSREDTGELFF.

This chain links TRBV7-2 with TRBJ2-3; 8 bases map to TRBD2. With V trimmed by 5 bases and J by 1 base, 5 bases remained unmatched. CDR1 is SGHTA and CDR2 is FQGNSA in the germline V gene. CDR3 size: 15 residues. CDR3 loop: CASSITGGGTDTQYF. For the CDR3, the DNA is TGTGCCAGCAGCATCACGGGGGGGGGCACAGATACGCAGTATTTT.

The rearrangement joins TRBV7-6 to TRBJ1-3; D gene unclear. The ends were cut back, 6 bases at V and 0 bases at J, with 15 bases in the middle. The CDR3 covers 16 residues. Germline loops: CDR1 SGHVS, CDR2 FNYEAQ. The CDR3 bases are TGTGCCAGCAGGGAAATGACCGGGAGCTCTGGAAACACCATATATTTT. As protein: CASREMTGSSGNTIYF.

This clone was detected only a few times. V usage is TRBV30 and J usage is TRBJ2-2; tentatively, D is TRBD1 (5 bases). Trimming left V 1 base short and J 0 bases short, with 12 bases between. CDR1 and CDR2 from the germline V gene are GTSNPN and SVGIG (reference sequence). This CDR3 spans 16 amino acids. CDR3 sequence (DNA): TGTGCCTGGAGTGATACAGGCCTCGCGAACACCGGGGAGCTGTTTTTT. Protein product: CAWSDTGLANTGELFF.

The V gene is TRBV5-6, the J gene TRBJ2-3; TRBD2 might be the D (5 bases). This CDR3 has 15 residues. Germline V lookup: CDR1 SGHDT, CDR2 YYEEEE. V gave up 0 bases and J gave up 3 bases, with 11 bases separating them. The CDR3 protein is CASSLGSGYTDTQYF. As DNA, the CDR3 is TGTGCCAGCAGCTTGGGTTCGGGGTATACAGATACGCAGTATTTT.

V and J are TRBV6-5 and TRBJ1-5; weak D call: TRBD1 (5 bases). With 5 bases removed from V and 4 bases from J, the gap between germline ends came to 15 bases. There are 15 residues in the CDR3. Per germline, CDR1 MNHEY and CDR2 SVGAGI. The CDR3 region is CASSLSRESNQPQHF. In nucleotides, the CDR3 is TGTGCCAGCAGTCTCAGCAGGGAATCTAATCAGCCCCAGCATTTT.

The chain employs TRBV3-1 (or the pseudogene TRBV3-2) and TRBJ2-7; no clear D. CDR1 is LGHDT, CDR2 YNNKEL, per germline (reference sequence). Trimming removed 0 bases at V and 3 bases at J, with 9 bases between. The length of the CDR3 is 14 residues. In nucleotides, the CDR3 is TGTGCCAGCAGCCAAGATCTCGTCAGCTACGAGCAGTACTTC. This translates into CASSQDLVSYEQYF.

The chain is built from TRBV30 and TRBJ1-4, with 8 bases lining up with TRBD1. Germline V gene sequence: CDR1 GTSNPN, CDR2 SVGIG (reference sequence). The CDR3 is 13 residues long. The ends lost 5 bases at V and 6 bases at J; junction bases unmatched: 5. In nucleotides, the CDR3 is TGTGCCTGGGGGGCAGGGGGCGATGAAAAACTGTTTTTT. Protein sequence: CAWGAGGDEKLFF.

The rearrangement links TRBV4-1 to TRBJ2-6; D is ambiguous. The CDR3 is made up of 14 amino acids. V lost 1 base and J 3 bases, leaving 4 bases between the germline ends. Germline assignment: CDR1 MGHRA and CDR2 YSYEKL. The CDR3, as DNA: TGCGCCAGCAGCCAAGGACATGGGGCCAACGTCCTGACTTTC. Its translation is CASSQGHGANVLTF.